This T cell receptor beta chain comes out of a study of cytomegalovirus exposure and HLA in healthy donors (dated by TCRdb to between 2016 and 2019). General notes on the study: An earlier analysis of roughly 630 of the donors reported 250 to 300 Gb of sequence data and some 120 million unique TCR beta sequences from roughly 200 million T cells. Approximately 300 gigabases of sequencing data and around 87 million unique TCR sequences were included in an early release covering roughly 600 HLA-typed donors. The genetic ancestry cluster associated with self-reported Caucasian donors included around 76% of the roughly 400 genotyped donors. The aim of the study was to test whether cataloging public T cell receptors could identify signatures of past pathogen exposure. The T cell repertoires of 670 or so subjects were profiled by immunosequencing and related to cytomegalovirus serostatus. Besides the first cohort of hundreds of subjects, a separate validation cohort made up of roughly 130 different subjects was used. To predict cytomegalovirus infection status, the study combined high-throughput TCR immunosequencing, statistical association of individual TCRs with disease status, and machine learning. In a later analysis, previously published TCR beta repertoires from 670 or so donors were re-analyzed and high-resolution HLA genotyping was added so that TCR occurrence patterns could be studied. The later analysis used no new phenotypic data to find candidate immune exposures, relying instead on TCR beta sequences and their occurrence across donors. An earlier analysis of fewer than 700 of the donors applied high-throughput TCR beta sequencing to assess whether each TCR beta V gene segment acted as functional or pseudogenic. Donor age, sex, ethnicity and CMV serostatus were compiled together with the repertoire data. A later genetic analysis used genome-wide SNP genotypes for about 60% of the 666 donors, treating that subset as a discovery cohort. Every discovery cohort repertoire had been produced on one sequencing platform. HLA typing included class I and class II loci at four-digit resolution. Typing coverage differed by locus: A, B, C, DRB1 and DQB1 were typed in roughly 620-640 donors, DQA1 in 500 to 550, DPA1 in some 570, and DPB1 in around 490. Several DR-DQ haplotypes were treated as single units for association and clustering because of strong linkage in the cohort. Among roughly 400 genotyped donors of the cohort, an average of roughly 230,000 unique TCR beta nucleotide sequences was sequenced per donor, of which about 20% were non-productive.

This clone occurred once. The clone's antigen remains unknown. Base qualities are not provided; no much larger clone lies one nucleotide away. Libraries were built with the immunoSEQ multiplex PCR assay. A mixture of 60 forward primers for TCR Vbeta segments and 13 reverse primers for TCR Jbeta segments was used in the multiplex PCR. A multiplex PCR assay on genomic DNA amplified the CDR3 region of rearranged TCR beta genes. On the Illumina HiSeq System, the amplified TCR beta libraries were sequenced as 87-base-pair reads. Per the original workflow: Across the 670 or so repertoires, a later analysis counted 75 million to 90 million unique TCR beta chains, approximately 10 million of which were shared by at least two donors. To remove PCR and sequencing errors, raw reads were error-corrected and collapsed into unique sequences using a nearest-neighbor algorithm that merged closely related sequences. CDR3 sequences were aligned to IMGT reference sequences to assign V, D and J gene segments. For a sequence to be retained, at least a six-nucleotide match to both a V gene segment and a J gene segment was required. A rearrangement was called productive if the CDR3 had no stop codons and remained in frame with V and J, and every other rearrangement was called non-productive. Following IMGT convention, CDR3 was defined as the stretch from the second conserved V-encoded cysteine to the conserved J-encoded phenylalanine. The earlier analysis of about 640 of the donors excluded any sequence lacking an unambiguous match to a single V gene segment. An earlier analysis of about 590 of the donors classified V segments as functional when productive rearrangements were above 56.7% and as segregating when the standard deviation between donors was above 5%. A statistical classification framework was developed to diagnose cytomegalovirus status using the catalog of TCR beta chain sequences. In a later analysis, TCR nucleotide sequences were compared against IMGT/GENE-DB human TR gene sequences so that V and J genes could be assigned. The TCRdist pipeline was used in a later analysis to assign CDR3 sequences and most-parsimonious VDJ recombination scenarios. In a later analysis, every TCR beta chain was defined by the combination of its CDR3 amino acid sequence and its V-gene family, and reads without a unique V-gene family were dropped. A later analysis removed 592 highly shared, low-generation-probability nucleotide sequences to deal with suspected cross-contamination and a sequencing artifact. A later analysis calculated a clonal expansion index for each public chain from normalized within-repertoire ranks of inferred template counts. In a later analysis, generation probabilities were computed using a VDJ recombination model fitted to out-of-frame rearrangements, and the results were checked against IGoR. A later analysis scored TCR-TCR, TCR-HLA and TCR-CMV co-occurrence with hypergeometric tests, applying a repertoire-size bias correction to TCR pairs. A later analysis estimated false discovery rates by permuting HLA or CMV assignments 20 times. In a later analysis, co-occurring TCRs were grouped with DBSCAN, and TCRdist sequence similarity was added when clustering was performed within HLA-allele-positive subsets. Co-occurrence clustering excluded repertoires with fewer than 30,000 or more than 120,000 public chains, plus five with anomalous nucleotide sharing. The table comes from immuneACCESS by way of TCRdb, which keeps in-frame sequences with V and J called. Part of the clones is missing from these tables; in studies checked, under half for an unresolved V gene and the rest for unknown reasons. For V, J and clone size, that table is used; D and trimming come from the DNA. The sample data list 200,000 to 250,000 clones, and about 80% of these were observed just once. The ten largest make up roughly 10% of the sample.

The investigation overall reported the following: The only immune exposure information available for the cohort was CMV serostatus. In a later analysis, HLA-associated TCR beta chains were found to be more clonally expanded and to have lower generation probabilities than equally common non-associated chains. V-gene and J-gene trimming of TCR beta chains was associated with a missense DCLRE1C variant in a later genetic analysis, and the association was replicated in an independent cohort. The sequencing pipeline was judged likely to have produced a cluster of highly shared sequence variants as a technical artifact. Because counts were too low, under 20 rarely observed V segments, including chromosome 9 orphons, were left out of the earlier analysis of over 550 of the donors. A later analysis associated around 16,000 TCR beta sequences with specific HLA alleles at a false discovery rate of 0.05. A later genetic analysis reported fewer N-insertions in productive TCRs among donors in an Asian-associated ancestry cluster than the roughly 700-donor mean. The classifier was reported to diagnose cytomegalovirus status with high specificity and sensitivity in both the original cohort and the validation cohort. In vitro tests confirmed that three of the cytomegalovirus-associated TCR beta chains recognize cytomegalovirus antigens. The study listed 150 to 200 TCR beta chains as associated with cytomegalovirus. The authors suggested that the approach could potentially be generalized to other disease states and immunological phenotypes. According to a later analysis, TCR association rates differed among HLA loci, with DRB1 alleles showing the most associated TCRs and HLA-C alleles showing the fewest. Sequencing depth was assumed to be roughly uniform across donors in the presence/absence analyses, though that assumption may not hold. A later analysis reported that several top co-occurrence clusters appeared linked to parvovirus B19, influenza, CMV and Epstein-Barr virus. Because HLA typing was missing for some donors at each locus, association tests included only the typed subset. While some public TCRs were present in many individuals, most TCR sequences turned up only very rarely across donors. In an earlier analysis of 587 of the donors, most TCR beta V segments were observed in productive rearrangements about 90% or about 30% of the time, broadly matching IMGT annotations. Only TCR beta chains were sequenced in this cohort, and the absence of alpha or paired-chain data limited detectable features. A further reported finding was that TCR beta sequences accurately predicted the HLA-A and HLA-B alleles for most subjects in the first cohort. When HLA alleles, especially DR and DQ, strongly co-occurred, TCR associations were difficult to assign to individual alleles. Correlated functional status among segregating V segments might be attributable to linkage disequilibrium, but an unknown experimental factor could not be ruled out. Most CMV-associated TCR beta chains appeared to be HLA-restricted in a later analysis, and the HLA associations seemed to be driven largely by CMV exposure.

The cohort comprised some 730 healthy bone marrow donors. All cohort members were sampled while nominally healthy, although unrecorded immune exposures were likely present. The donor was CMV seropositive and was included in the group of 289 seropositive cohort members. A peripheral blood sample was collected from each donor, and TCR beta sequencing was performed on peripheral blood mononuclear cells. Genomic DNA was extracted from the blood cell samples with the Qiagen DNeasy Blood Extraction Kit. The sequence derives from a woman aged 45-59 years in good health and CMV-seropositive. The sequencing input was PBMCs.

The encoded CDR3 is CASSLKGDRVPTEAFF. The DNA sequence follows: TGTGCCAGCAGTTTAAAAGGGGACAGGGTGCCCACTGAAGCTTTCTTT. The sequence joins TRBV27 to TRBJ1-1; 9 central nucleotides agree with TRBD1. The CDR1 and CDR2 encoded by the germline V gene (reference sequence) are MNHEY and SMNVEV. Relative to germline, V is missing 2 bases and J is missing 4 bases, with 8 bases of the junction outside any gene match. Measured from the cysteine to the phenylalanine, the CDR3 is 16 residues long. The retained sequence is limited to the CDR3, 48 bases, with the frame set at the first base.